The present TCR beta chain was sequenced within a study of blood T cell repertoires in COVID-19. Study-wide context: Specimens from acute and convalescent COVID-19 originated in the United States, Italy and Spain. Nucleic acid was either cDNA or gDNA, and it came from T cells, B-cell-depleted T cells, or PBMCs.

Per the original methods: The assay estimated nucleated cells by amplifying reference gene primers. The assay was immunoSEQ multiplex PCR, and TCRdb's table has in-frame clones only and misses some. That table supplies the V and J calls and clone size; D and trimming were determined from the DNA. Here the sample spans 55,000 to 65,000 clones, about 91% being singletons. This CDR3 contains 17 residues. The germline gives CDR1 SGHTA, CDR2 FQGTGA. After removal of 1 base from V and 1 base from J, the junction contained 7 bases not matched to a gene. This clonotype was obtained from a man between 60 and 75 years old with acute or convalescent COVID-19. The chain is built from TRBV7-3 and TRBJ2-3; 8 bases line up with TRBD2. The sequencing input was peripheral blood. CDR3 loop: CASSLRSGSSGTDTQYF. Written as DNA, the CDR3 is TGTGCCAGCAGCTTAAGGAGCGGGAGCTCCGGCACAGATACGCAGTATTTT.